This T cell receptor (beta chain) was sequenced for a study of blood T cell repertoires in COVID-19. Overall study context: Researchers got acute and convalescent COVID-19 samples from the United States, Italy and Spain. The cDNA or gDNA used as material had been derived from T cells, B-cell-depleted T cells, or PBMCs.

Germline values: CDR1 DFQATT, CDR2 SNEGSKA (reference sequence). V lost 6 bases to trimming and J lost 4 bases, with 9 bases between them. The CDR3 has 11 residues. Seattle-derived patients entered the study during active infection and were followed longitudinally. Clones were sequenced by immunoSEQ multiplex PCR, and TCRdb holds only the in-frame ones, with some missing. The table records some 180,000 clones, approximately 86% of them present only once. The J gene is TRBJ2-5, the V gene TRBV20-1; no firm D call. This TCR was sampled from a woman older than 75 with COVID-19, enrolled during active disease. The sample taken for sequencing was peripheral blood. In DNA, the CDR3 is TGCAGTGCCTCTTCCCCAGAGACCCAGTACTTC. Protein product: CSASSPETQYF.